The clone carrying this TCR beta chain was counted only a few times. The data originate from a study of early T cells in non-severe SARS-CoV-2 infection. This CDR3 region has 16 residues. The V end lost 0 bases, the J end lost 9 bases, and 15 bases lay between the germline ends. Germline CDR1 reads SGHTA; CDR2 reads FQGNSA. Unique molecular identifiers tagged individual cDNA molecules. TCRdb redid the calling of the 5' RACE reads with MiXCR, one entry per CDR3 protein. Found here are about 76,000 distinct CDR3 sequences, roughly a sixth of them singletons; the top ten hold less than 15%. J is TRBJ1-6 and V is TRBV7-2; maybe TRBD1 (5 bases). The sequence was obtained from an adult who was a healthcare worker with PCR-confirmed SARS-CoV-2 infection or an uninfected control (not recorded which). Sequencing was done on a sample of whole blood. The CDR3 protein is CASSLATRAASSPLHF. CDR3 DNA: TGTGCCAGCAGCTTAGCTACCAGGGCGGCGAGTTCACCCCTCCACTTT.